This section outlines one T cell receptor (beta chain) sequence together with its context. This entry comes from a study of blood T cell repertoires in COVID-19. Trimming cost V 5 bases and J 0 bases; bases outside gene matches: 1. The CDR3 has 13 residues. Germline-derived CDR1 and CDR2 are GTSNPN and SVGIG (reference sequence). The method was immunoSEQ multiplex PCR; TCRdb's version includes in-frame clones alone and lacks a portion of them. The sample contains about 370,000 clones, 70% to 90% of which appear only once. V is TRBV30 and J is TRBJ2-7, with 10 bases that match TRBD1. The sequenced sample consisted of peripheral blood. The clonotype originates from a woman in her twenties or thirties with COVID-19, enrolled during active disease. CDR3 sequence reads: CAWDRGPSYEQYF. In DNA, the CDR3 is TGTGCCTGGGACAGGGGGCCCTCCTACGAGCAGTACTTC.